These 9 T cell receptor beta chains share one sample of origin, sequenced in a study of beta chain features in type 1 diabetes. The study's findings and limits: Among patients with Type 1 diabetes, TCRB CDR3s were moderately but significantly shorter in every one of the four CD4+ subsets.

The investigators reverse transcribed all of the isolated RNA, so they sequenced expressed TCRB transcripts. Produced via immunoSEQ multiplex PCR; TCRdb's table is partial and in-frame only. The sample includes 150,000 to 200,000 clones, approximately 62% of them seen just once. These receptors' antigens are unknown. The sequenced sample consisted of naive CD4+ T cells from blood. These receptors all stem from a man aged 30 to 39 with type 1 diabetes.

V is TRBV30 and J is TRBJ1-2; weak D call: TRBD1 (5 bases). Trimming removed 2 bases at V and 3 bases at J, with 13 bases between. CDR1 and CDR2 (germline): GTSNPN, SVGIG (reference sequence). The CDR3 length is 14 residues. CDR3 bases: TGTGCCTGGAGTACGACAGCCTTCTACTATGGCTACACCTTC. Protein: CAWSTTAFYYGYTF.

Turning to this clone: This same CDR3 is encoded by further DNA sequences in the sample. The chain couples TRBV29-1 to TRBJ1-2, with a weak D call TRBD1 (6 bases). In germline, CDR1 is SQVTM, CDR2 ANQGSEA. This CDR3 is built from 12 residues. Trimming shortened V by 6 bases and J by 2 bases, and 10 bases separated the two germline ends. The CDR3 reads CSVGTGNYGYTF. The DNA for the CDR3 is TGCAGCGTGGGAACAGGGAACTATGGCTACACCTTC.

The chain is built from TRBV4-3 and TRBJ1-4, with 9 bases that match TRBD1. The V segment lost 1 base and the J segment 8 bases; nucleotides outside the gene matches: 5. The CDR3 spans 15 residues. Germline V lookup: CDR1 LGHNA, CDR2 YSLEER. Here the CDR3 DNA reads TGCGCCAGCAGCCAAGTGGGACAGGGTACCGAAAAACTGTTTTTT. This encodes CASSQVGQGTEKLFF.

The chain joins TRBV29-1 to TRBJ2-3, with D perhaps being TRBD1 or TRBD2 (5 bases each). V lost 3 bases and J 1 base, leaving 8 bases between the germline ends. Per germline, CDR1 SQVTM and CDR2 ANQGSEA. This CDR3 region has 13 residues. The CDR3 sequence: CSVDRGRTDTQYF. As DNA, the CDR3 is TGCAGCGTTGATCGGGGACGCACAGATACGCAGTATTTT.

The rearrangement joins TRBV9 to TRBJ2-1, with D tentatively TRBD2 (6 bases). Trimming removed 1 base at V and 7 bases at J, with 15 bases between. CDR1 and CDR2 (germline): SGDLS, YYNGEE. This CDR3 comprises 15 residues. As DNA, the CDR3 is TGTGCCAGCAGCGTAACCGGGGGAGCTTTGAATGAGCAGTTCTTC. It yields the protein CASSVTGGALNEQFF.

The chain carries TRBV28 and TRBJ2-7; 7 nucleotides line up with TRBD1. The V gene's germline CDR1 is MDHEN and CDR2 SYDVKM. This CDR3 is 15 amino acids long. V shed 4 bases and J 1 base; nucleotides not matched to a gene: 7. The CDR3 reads CASSSGQDPSYEQYF. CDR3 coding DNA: TGTGCCAGCAGTTCCGGACAGGACCCATCCTACGAGCAGTACTTC.

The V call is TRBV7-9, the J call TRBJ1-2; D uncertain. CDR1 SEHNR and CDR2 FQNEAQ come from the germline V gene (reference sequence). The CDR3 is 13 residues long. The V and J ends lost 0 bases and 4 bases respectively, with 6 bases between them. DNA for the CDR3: TGTGCCAGCAGCTTAGCCCTAACCTATGGCTACACCTTC. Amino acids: CASSLALTYGYTF.

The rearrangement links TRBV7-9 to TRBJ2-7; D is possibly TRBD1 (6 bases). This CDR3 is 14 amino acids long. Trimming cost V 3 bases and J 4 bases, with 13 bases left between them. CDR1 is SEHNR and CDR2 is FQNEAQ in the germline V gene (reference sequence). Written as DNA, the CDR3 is TGTGCCAGCAGCTTGTCAGGGGATGTATACGAGCAGTACTTC. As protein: CASSLSGDVYEQYF. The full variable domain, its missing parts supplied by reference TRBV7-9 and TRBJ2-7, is DTGVSQNPRHKITKRGQNVTFRCDPISEHNRLYWYRQTLGQGPEFLTYFQNEAQLEKSRLLSDRFSAERPKGSFSTLEIQRTEQGDSAMYLCASSLSGDVYEQYFGPGTRLTVT.

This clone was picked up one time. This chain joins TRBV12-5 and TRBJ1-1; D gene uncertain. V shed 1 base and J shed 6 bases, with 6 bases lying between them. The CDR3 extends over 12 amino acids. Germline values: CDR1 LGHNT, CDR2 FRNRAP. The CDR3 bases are TGTGCTAGTGGTTTGGACAGACCTGAAGCTTTCTTT. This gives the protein CASGLDRPEAFF.